In this sample, the clone carrying this T cell receptor beta chain is medium-sized. Antigen specificity is unknown. Germline values: CDR1 MDHEN, CDR2 SYDVKM. The CDR3 contains 15 residues. Deletions cut 6 bases from V and 3 bases from J, with 18 bases between. The data are from a study of CD8+ T cells in alopecia areata. Findings and caveats of the study: Lesional scalp, notably in alopecia totalis/universalis, had clonality above that of normal scalp. Tissue-resident alphabeta T cells belonging to normal skin likewise get sequenced within scalp specimens.

Sorting of CD4+ cells into CD25+CD127- cells was performed for roughly five patients. Alopecia areata patients gave lesional scalp punch biopsies and peripheral blood samples. As the sequencing template, cDNA was produced by extracting RNA and reverse transcribing it. Assay used: immunoSEQ multiplex PCR; TCRdb lists only in-frame clones, some missing. The top ten hold approximately 2% of the sample, which has 30,000 to 45,000 clones, approximately 54% seen once. This chain uses TRBV28 with TRBJ2-7; D tentatively fits TRBD1 or TRBD2 (5 bases each). Input material: CD4+ Tregs sorted from blood. The receptor's source is a human donor with alopecia areata. CDR3: CASSSIGDGIYEQYF. As DNA, the CDR3 is TGTGCCAGCAGCTCCATCGGGGACGGGATCTACGAGCAGTACTTC.